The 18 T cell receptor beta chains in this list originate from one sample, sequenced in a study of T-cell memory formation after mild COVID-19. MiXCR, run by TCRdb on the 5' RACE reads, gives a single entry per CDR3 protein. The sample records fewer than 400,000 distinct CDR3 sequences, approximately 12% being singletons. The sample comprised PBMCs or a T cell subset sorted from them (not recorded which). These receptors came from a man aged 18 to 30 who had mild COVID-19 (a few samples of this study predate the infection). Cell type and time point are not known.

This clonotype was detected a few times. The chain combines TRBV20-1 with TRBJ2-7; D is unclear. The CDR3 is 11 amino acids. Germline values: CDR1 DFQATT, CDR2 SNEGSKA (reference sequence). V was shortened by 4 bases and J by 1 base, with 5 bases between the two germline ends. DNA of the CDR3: TGCAGTGCTAAACCTTCCTACGAGCAGTACTTC. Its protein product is CSAKPSYEQYF.

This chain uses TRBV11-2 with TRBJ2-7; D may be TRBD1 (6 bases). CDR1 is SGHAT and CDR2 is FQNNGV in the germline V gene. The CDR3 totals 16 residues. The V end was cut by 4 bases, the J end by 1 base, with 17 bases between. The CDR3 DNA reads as TGTGCCAGCAGCTACGCCGATGGACAGCCATCCTACGAGCAGTACTTC. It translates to CASSYADGQPSYEQYF.

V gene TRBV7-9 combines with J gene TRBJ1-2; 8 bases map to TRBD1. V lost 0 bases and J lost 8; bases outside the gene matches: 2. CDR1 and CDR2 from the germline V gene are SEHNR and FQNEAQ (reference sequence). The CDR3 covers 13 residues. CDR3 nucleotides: TGTGCCAGCAGCTTAGCGGCAGGGGGCGGCTACACCTTC. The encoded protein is CASSLAAGGGYTF.

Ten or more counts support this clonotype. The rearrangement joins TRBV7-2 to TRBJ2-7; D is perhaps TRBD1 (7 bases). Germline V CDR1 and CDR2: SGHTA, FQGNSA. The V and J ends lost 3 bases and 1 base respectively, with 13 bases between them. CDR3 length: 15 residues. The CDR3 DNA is TGTGCCAGCAGCTTGGAACCAGGGGGGTCCTACGAGCAGTACGTC. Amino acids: CASSLEPGGSYEQYV.

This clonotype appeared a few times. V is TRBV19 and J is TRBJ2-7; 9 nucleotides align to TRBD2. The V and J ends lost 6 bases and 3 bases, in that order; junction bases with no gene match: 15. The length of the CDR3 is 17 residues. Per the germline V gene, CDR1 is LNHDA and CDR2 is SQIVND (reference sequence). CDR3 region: CASRGGSVAGAYYEQYF. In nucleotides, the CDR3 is TGTGCCAGTAGGGGCGGTTCAGTAGCGGGGGCCTACTACGAGCAGTACTTC.

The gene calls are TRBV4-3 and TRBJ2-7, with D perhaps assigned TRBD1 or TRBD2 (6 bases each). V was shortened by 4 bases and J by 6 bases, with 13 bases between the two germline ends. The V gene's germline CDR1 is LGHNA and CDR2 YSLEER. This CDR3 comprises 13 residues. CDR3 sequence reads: CASSRVGGTEQYF. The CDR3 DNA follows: TGCGCCAGCAGCCGGGTAGGGGGGACCGAGCAGTACTTC.

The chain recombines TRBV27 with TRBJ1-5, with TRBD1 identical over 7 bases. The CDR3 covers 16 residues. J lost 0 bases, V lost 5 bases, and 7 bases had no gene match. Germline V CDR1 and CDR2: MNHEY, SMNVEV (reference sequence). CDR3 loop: CASSPIYRGSNQPQHF. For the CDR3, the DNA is TGTGCCAGCAGTCCCATCTACAGGGGTAGCAATCAGCCCCAGCATTTT.

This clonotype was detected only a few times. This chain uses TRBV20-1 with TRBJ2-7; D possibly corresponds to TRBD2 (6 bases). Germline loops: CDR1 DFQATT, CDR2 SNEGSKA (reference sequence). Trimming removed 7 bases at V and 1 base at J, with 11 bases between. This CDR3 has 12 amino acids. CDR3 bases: TGCAGTGTCGGGAGTCAGTCCTACGAGCAGTACTTC. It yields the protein CSVGSQSYEQYF.

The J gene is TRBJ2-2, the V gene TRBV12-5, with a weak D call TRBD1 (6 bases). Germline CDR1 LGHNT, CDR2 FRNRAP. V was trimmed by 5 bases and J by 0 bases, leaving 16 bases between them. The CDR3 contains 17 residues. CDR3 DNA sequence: TGTGCTAGTGGTCTCTCTTGGACAGCTTCGAACACCGGGGAGCTGTTTTTT. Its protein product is CASGLSWTASNTGELFF.

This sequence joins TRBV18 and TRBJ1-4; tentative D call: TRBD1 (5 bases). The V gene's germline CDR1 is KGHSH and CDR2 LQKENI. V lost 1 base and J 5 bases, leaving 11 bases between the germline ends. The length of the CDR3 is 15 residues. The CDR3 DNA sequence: TGTGCCAGCTCACCACGGGCAGGGACGAATGAAAAACTGTTTTTT. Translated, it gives CASSPRAGTNEKLFF.

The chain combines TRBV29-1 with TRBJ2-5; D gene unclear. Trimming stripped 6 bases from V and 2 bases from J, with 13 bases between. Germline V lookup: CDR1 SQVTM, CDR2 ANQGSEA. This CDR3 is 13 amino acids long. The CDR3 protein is CSVTPDGQETQYF. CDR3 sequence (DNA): TGCAGCGTAACCCCCGACGGGCAAGAGACCCAGTACTTC.

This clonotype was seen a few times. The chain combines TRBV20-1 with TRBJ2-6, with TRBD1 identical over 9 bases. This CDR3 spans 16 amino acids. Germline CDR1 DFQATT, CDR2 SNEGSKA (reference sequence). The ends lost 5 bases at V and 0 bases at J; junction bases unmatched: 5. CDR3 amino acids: CSAWTGESSGANVLTF. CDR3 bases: TGCAGTGCTTGGACAGGGGAAAGCTCTGGGGCCAACGTCCTGACTTTC.

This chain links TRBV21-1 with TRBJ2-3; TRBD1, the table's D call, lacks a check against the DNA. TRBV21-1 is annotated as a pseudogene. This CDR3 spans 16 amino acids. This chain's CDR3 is CASSKVGTGGRNTQYF. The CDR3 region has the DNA TGTGCCAGCAGCAAAGTTGGAACGGGGGGCAGGAATACGCAGTATTTT.

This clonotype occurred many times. CDR3 region: CASSYISDGTRGTEAFF. The CDR3 DNA reads as TGTGCCAGCAGTTACATATCGGACGGGACCAGGGGCACTGAAGCTTTCTTT. The chain recombines TRBV6-5 with TRBJ1-1; possible D gene TRBD1, 6 bases. From germline, CDR1 is MNHEY and CDR2 SVGAGI. The CDR3 spans 17 residues. V lost 2 bases to trimming and J lost 4 bases, with 20 bases between them.

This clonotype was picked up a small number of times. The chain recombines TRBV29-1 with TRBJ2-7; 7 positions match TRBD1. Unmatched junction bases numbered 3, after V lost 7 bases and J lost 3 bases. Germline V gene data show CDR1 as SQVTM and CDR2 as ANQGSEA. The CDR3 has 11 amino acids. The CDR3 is CSAGQNYEQYF. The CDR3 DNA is TGCAGCGCGGGACAGAACTACGAGCAGTACTTC.

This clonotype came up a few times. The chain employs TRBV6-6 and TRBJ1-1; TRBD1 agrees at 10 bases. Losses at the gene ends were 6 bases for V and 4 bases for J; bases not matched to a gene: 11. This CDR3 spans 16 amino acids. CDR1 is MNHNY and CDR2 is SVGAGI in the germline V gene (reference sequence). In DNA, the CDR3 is TGTGCCAGCAGCCCACCCCGACAGGGGGCGGGCACTGAAGCTTTCTTT. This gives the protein CASSPPRQGAGTEAFF.

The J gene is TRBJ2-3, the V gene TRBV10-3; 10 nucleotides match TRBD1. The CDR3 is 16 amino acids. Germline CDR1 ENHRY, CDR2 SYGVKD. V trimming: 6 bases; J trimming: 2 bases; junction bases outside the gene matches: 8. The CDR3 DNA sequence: TGTGCCATCAGCTCCGGGGACAGGGGCATCACAGATACGCAGTATTTT. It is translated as CAISSGDRGITDTQYF.

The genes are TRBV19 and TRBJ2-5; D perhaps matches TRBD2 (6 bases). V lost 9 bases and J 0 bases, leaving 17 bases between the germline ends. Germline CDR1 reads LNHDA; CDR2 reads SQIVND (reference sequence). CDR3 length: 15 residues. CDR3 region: CASCRAPGDQETQYF. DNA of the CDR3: TGTGCCAGCTGCCGGGCCCCGGGGGACCAAGAGACCCAGTACTTC.